A selection of T cell receptor beta chains follows, all from one sample in a study of T-cell memory formation after mild COVID-19. TCRdb independently ran MiXCR on the 5' RACE reads; one entry per CDR3 protein. The sample has roughly 610,000 distinct CDR3 sequences, approximately 15% seen once. The sequenced material came from PBMCs or a T cell subset sorted from them (not recorded which). The receptor source for this set is an adult woman who had mild COVID-19 (a few samples of this study predate the infection). Cell type and time point are not known. Both conserved end residues are part of each CDR3. D genes are given only for firm matches. For some rows the clone size is stated as once, few or many, or as a class when expanded; others skip it.

-	TRBV6-4	15	-	TRBJ1-2	CASSEEFGVGYGYTF	TGTGCCAGCAGTGAAGAGTTCGGGGTAGGGTATGGCTACACCTTC
-	TRBV3-1	15	-	TRBJ1-2	CASSQDWGGHYGYTF	TGTGCCAGCAGCCAAGATTGGGGTGGACACTATGGCTACACCTTC
-	TRBV10-3	14	-	TRBJ2-7	CAISPPPGDYEQYF	TGTGCCATCAGTCCCCCTCCCGGAGACTACGAGCAGTACTTC
-	TRBV12-3/TRBV12-4	14	TRBD1	TRBJ1-2	CASTEGQENYGYTF	TGTGCCAGCACCGAGGGACAGGAGAACTATGGCTACACCTTC
many	TRBV15	18	-	TRBJ2-7	CATSRDVSLRERLNEQYF	TGTGCCACCAGCAGAGATGTTTCGCTCAGGGAACGTTTGAACGAGCAGTACTTC
few	TRBV7-9	14	TRBD1	TRBJ2-7	CASRYSGQTYEQYF	TGTGCCAGCAGATACTCGGGACAGACCTACGAGCAGTACTTC
-	TRBV6-6	12	-	TRBJ1-4	CASRPEIEKLFF	TGTGCCAGCAGGCCCGAAATTGAAAAACTGTTTTTT
few	TRBV19	14	TRBD1	TRBJ2-1	CASSIATGMNEQFF	TGTGCCAGTAGTATAGCGACAGGGATGAATGAGCAGTTCTTC
-	TRBV7-9	13	-	TRBJ2-3	CASRLDITDTQYF	TGTGCCAGCAGACTCGACATCACAGATACGCAGTATTTT
-	TRBV12-3/TRBV12-4	15	-	TRBJ1-4	CASSPRGSLNEKLFF	TGTGCCAGCAGTCCCCGGGGCAGCCTTAATGAAAAACTGTTTTTT
-	TRBV7-9	16	-	TRBJ1-4	CASSLVLVATNEKLFF	TGTGCCAGCAGCTTAGTATTAGTGGCAACTAATGAAAAACTGTTTTTT
few	TRBV7-2	14	TRBD1	TRBJ1-2	CASSPGRTGNGYTF	TGTGCCAGCAGCCCCGGCCGGACAGGGAATGGCTACACCTTC
-	TRBV24-1	12	-	TRBJ1-2	CATSDRYYGYTF	TGTGCCACCAGTGACCGATACTATGGCTACACCTTC
-	TRBV20-1	14	TRBD1	TRBJ1-5	CSARLQGASQPQHF	TGCAGTGCTAGACTACAGGGGGCGAGTCAGCCCCAGCATTTT
many	TRBV5-1	15	-	TRBJ2-7	CASSLRGSQRSEQYF	TGCGCCAGCAGCTTACGGGGTTCGCAACGTTCCGAGCAGTACTTC
few	TRBV5-1	15	TRBD1	TRBJ2-1	CASSRDPGQYNEQFF	TGCGCCAGCAGCCGGGACCCGGGACAGTACAATGAGCAGTTCTTC
few	TRBV7-2	18	-	TRBJ1-6	CASSLNPAVGTYNSPLHF	TGTGCCAGCAGCTTAAACCCTGCCGTGGGTACCTATAATTCACCCCTCCACTTT
-	TRBV9	15	-	TRBJ1-4	CASSGTLATNEKLFF	TGTGCCAGCAGCGGGACCCTTGCAACTAATGAAAAACTGTTTTTT
few	TRBV20-1	15	TRBD1	TRBJ1-3	CSARDQGQGSNTIYF	TGCAGTGCTAGAGATCAGGGACAGGGTTCGAACACCATATATTTT
few	TRBV7-8	16	-	TRBJ2-1	CASSLARDGGVNEQFF	TGTGCCAGCAGCTTAGCGCGGGACGGGGGAGTCAATGAGCAGTTCTTC
few	TRBV7-2	17	TRBD2	TRBJ2-1	CASTLSGVAGGLDEQFF	TGTGCCAGCACCCTAAGTGGAGTAGCGGGGGGGCTAGATGAGCAGTTCTTC
few	TRBV20-1	17	-	TRBJ1-1	CSARDMRQGVGFTEAFF	TGCAGTGCTAGAGATATGAGGCAGGGAGTGGGGTTTACTGAAGCTTTCTTT
few	TRBV4-1	17	-	TRBJ1-2	CASSQDPGGRAFYGYTF	TGCGCCAGCAGCCAAGATCCGGGGGGCAGGGCTTTCTATGGCTACACCTTC
few	TRBV27	12	-	TRBJ2-3	CAGSDSTDTQYF	TGTGCCGGTTCCGACAGCACAGATACGCAGTATTTT
-	TRBV20-1	14	-	TRBJ2-1	CSARGGATYNEQFF	TGCAGTGCTAGGGGCGGGGCGACCTACAATGAGCAGTTCTTC
few	TRBV20-1	18	-	TRBJ1-4	CSARALRELSMANEKLFF	TGCAGTGCTAGAGCCTTAAGGGAGTTATCGATGGCTAATGAAAAACTGTTTTTT
few	TRBV7-2	12	-	TRBJ1-2	CASSLRRYGYTF	TGTGCCAGCAGCCTCCGCCGCTATGGCTACACCTTC
few	TRBV3-1	12	-	TRBJ1-4	CASSDAGEKLFF	TGTGCCAGCAGTGACGCGGGTGAAAAACTGTTTTTT
-	TRBV7-6	14	TRBD2	TRBJ2-1	CASSLSAGYNEQFF	TGTGCCAGCAGCCTCTCAGCGGGGTACAATGAGCAGTTCTTC
-	TRBV9	15	-	TRBJ2-6	CASSVDGSGANVLTF	TGTGCCAGCAGCGTAGACGGCTCTGGGGCCAACGTCCTGACTTTC
-	TRBV29-1	18	TRBD1	TRBJ1-2	CSADDRTGGSVGDYGYTF	TGCAGCGCTGACGACCGGACAGGGGGCAGCGTAGGAGACTATGGCTACACCTTC
few	TRBV7-8	15	-	TRBJ1-5	CASSLGGSNNQPQHF	TGTGCCAGCAGCTTAGGTGGGAGTAACAATCAGCCCCAGCATTTT
-	TRBV6-6	14	-	TRBJ2-5	CASSYSKQRETQYF	TGTGCCAGCAGTTACTCGAAACAGCGGGAGACCCAGTACTTC
few	TRBV20-1	14	-	TRBJ1-6	CSLGLTGANSPLHF	TGCAGTTTGGGATTGACAGGAGCCAATTCACCCCTCCACTTT
few	TRBV7-8	16	-	TRBJ1-4	CASSNLGGATNEKLFF	TGTGCCAGCAGCAACTTGGGAGGAGCAACTAATGAAAAACTGTTTTTT
few	TRBV10-3	15	-	TRBJ2-1	CAISESQGTYNEQFF	TGTGCCATCAGTGAGTCGCAGGGAACCTACAATGAGCAGTTCTTC
few	TRBV6-2/TRBV6-3	17	-	TRBJ2-1	CASSYPPGAAMHNEQFF	TGTGCCAGCAGTTACCCCCCTGGAGCGGCGATGCACAATGAGCAGTTCTTC
-	TRBV20-1	17	TRBD2	TRBJ2-2	CSARGVAGVENTGELFF	TGCAGTGCTAGAGGAGTAGCGGGAGTGGAGAACACCGGGGAGCTGTTTTTT
few	TRBV6-1	12	TRBD1	TRBJ2-2	CASSDRAGELFF	TGTGCCAGCAGCGACAGGGCCGGGGAGCTGTTTTTT
-	TRBV18	14	-	TRBJ1-1	CASSPQGFGTEAFF	TGTGCCAGCTCACCACAGGGGTTCGGCACTGAAGCTTTCTTT
-	TRBV7-2	14	TRBD1	TRBJ2-1	CASSYGTGVDEQFF	TGTGCCAGCAGCTACGGGACAGGGGTCGATGAGCAGTTCTTC
once	TRBV4-2	17	TRBD2	TRBJ2-7	CASSQGGPGLAVYEQYF	TGTGCCAGCAGCCAAGGGGGTCCGGGACTAGCGGTCTACGAGCAGTACTTC
-	TRBV29-1	18	TRBD1	TRBJ2-6	CSVVPTDRGISGANVLTF	TGCAGCGTTGTCCCCACTGACAGGGGTATCTCTGGGGCCAACGTCCTGACTTTC
few	TRBV25-1	17	TRBD1	TRBJ2-5	CASSESPTGGRGETQYF	TGTGCCAGCAGTGAATCCCCGACAGGGGGCCGGGGAGAGACCCAGTACTTC
few	TRBV6-6	12	-	TRBJ1-1	CASSGGGPEAFF	TGTGCCAGCAGTGGGGGGGGTCCTGAAGCTTTCTTT
-	TRBV7-3	16	TRBD2	TRBJ2-7	CASSSPDSGTSGKEYF	TGTGCCAGCAGCTCCCCTGACTCCGGGACTAGCGGTAAGGAGTACTTC